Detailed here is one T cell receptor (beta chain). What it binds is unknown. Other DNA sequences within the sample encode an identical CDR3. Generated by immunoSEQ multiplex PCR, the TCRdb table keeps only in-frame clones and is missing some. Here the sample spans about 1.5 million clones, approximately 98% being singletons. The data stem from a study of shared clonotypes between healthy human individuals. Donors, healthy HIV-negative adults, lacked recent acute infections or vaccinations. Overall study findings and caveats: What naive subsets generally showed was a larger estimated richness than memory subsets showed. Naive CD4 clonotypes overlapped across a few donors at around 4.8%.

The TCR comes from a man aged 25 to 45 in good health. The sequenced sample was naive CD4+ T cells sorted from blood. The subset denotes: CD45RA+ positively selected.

CDR3 sequence (DNA): TGTGCCAGCAGCTCTCGGACAGGGGAGAACACTGAAGCTTTCTTT. Its translation is CASSSRTGENTEAFF. The V and J genes are TRBV7-9 and TRBJ1-1; 9 bases are shared with TRBD1. This CDR3 contains 15 residues. Germline V gene data show CDR1 as SEHNR and CDR2 as FQNEAQ (reference sequence). Trimming at V came to 4 bases and at J to 1 base, leaving 4 bases not matched to a gene.